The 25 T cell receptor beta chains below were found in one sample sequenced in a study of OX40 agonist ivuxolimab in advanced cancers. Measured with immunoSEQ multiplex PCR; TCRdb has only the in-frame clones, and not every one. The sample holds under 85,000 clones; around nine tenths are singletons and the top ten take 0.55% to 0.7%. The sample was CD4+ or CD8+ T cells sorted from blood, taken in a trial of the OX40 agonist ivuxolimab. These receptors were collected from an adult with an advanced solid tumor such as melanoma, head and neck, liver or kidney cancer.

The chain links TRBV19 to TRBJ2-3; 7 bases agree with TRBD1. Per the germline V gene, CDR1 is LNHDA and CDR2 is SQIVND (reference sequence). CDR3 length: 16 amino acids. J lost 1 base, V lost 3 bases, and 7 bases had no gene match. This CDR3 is CASSMPRTGGTDTQYF. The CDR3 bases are TGTGCCAGTAGTATGCCTCGTACAGGGGGCACAGATACGCAGTATTTT.

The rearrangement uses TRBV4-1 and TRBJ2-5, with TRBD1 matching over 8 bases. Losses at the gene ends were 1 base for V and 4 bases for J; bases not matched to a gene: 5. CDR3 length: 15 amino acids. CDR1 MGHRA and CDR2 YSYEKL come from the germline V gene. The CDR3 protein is CASSQAPQGGETQYF. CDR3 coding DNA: TGCGCCAGCAGCCAAGCACCACAGGGGGGAGAGACCCAGTACTTC.

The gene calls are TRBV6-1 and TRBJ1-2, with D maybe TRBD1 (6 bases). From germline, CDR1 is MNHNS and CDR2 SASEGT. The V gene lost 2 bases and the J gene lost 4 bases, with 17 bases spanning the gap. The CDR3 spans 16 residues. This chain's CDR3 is CASSENYGTNIYGYTF. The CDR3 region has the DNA TGTGCCAGCAGTGAAAACTATGGGACAAACATCTATGGCTACACCTTC.

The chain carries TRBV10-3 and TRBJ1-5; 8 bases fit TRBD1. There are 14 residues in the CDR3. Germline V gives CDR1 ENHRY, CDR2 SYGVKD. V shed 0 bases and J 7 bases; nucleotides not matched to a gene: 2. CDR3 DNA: TGTGCCATCAGTGAGTCGGACAGGGCGCAGCCCCAGCATTTT. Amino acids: CAISESDRAQPQHF.

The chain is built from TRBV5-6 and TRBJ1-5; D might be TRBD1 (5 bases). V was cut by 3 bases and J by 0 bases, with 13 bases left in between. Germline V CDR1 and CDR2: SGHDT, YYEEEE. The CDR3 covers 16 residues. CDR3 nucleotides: TGTGCCAGCAGCTACCGGGGCAGCCATAGCAATCAGCCCCAGCATTTT. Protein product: CASSYRGSHSNQPQHF.

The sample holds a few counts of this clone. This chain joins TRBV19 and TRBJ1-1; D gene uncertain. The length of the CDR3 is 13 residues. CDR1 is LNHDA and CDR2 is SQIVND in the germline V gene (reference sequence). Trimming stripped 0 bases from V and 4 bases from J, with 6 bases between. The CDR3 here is CASSIDLRTEAFF. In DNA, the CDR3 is TGTGCCAGTAGTATAGATCTCCGCACTGAAGCTTTCTTT.

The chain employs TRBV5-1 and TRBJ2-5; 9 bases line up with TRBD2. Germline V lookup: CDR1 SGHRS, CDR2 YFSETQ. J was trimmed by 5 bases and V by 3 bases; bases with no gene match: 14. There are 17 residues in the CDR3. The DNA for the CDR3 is TGCGCCAGCAGCTCATATAGCGGGAGTAAGTCGCGGGAGACCCAGTACTTC. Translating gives CASSSYSGSKSRETQYF.

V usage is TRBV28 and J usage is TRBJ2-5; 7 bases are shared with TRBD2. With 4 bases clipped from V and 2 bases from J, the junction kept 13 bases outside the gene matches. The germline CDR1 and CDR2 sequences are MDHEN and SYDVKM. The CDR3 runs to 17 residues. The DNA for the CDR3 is TGTGCCAGCAGTTCCAGTTTGGGGTCTAGCGGTCAAGAGACCCAGTACTTC. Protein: CASSSSLGSSGQETQYF.

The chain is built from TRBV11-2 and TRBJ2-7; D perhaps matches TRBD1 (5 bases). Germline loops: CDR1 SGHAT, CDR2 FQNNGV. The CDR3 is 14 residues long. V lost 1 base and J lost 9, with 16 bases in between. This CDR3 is CASSLGKDTPGQYF. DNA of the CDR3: TGTGCCAGCAGCTTAGGGAAGGACACTCCGGGGCAGTACTTC.

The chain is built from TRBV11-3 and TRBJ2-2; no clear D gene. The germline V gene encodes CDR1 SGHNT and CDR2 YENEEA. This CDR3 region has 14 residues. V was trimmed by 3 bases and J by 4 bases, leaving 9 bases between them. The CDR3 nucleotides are TGTGCCAGCAGCTTTCATGGCCCCACCGGGGAGCTGTTTTTT. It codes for CASSFHGPTGELFF.

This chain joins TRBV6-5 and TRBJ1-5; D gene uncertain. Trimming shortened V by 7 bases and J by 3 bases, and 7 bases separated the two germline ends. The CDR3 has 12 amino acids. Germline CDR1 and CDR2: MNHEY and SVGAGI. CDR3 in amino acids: CASKGPNQPQHF. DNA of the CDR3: TGTGCCAGCAAGGGTCCCAATCAGCCCCAGCATTTT.

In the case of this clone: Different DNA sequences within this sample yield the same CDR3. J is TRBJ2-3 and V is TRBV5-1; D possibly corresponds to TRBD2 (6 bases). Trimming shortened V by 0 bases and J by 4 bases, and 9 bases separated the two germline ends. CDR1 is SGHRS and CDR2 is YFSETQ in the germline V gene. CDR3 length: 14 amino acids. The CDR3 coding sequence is TGCGCCAGCAGCTTGGCCGGAGGGGCAGATACGCAGTATTTT. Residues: CASSLAGGADTQYF.

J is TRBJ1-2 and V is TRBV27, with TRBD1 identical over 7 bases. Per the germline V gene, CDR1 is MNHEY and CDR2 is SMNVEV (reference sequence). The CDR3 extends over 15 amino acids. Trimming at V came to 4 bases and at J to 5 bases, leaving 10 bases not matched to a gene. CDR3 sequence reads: CASSSLGTDLYGYTF. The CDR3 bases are TGTGCCAGCAGTTCATTAGGGACAGATCTTTATGGCTACACCTTC.

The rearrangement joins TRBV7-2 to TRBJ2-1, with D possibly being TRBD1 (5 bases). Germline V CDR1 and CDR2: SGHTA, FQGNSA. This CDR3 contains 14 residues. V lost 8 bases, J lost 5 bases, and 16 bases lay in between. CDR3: CASATGHGNNEQFF. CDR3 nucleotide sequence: TGTGCCAGCGCCACCGGACACGGAAACAATGAGCAGTTCTTC.

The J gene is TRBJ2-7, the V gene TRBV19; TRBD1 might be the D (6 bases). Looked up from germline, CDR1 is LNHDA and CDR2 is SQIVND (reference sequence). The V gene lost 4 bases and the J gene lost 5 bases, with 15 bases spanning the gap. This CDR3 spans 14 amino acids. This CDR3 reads CASSTQRGYHEQYF. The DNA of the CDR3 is TGTGCCAGTAGTACACAAAGGGGGTACCACGAGCAGTACTTC.

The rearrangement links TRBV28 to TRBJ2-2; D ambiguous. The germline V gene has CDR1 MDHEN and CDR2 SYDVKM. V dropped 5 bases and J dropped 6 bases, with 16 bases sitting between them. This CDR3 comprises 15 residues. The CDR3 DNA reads TGTGCCAGCAGTCACGCCAGTAGTGTCGCCGGGGAGCTGTTTTTT. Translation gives CASSHASSVAGELFF.

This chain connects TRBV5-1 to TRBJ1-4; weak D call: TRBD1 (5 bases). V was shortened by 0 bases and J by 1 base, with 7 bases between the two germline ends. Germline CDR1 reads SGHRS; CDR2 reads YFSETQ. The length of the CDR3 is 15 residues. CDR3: CASSLGQGTNEKLFF. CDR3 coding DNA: TGCGCCAGCAGCTTGGGGCAGGGAACTAATGAAAAACTGTTTTTT.

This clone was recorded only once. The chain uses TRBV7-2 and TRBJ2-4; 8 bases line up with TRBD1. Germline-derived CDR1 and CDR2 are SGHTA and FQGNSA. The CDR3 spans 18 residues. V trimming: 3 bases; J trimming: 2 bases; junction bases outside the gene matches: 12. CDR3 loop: CASSFKPQGAASKNIQYF. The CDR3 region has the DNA TGTGCCAGCAGCTTTAAGCCTCAGGGGGCTGCGTCCAAAAACATTCAGTACTTC. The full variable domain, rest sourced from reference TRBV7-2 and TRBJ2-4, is GAGVSQSPSNKVTEKGKDVELRCDPISGHTALYWYRQSLGQGLEFLIYFQGNSAPDKSGLPSDRFSAERTGGSVSTLTIQRTQQEDSAVYLCASSFKPQGAASKNIQYFGAGTRLSVL.

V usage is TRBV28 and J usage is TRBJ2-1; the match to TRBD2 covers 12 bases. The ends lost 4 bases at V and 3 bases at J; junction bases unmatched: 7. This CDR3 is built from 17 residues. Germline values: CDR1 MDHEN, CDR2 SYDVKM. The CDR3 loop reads CASSWRTSGMGYNEQFF. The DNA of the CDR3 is TGTGCCAGCAGTTGGAGGACTAGCGGGATGGGCTACAATGAGCAGTTCTTC.

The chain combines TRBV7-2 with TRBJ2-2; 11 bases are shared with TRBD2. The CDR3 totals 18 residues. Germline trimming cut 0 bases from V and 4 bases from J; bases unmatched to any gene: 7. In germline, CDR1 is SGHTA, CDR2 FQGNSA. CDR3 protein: CASSLATTSGSGTGELFF. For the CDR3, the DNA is TGTGCCAGCAGCTTAGCGACCACTAGCGGGAGTGGCACCGGGGAGCTGTTTTTT.

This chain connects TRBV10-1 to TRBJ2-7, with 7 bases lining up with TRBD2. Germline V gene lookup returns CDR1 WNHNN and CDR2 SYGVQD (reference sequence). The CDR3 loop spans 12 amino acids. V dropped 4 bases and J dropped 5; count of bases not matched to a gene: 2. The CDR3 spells CASSGGGDEQYF. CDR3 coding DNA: TGCGCCAGCAGTGGGGGGGGAGACGAGCAGTACTTC.

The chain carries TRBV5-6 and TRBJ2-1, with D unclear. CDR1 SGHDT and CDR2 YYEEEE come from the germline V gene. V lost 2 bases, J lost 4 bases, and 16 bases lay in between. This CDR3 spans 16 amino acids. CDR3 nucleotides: TGTGCCAGCAGCTTTGTAGGTTTGAAAACGTACAATGAGCAGTTCTTC. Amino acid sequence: CASSFVGLKTYNEQFF.

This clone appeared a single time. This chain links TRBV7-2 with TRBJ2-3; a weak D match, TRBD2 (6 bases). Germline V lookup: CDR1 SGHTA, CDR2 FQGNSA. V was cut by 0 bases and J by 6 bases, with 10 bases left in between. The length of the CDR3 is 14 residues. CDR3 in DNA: TGTGCCAGCAGCTTAGCGCGGGGAATCGATACGCAGTATTTT. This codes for CASSLARGIDTQYF. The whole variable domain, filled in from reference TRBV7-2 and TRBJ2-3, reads GAGVSQSPSNKVTEKGKDVELRCDPISGHTALYWYRQSLGQGLEFLIYFQGNSAPDKSGLPSDRFSAERTGGSVSTLTIQRTQQEDSAVYLCASSLARGIDTQYFGPGTRLTVL.

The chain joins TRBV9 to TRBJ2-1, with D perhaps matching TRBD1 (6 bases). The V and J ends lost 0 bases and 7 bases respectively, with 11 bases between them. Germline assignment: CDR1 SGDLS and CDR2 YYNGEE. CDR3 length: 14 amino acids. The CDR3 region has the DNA TGTGCCAGCAGCGTAGTGGCCGGGACAAATGAGCAGTTCTTC. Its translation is CASSVVAGTNEQFF.

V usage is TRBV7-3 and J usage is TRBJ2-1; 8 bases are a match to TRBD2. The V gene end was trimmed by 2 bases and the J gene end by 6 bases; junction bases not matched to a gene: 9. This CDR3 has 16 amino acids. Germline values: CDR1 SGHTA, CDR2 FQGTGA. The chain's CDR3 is CASSLFSGTSSNEQFF. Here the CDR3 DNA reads TGTGCCAGCAGCTTATTTAGCGGGACCTCATCCAATGAGCAGTTCTTC.